The T cell receptor beta chain under discussion was sequenced for a study of T cells in Graves' hyperthyroidism and ophthalmopathy (dated by TCRdb to between 2018 and 2021). Regarding the study in general: Peripheral blood samples were taken at the time of initial diagnosis, prior to any treatment. To identify TCR V-J signatures that set the groups apart, the researchers used a discovery cohort of about a hundred patients, made up of approximately 43 with Graves' ophthalmopathy and about 60 with stable Graves' hyperthyroidism. Prospective prediction of ophthalmopathy was tested in an independent validation cohort of approximately 19 hyperthyroidism patients and 17 patients who later progressed to ophthalmopathy. For training and testing, the 100 or so patients in the discovery cohort were randomly divided in a 7:3 ratio. Thyroid tissue and blood T-cell repertoires from about six Graves' hyperthyroidism patients were also compared in the study. Following sampling, methimazole starting at 30 mg daily was given to hyperthyroidism patients, and high-dose intravenous methylprednisolone was given to ophthalmopathy patients. The paper describes TCR Vbeta CDR3 sequencing of 130 to 150 peripheral blood samples, made up of approximately 40 ophthalmopathy patients, some 80 hyperthyroidism patients and 17 progressor patients.

The TCR beta CDR3 regions were amplified from the RNA transcripts. The TCR CDR3 was subjected to a first round of RT-PCR using the HTBI primer set and the Qiagen OneStep RT-PCR kit. A second multiplex PCR round built the libraries, followed by size selection and purification. Sequencing of the libraries was done on an Illumina HiSeq2000 using paired-end 100 bp reads. Processing in the source paper ran as follows. SOAPnuke was used to process the raw data, removing reads that contained adapters or uncalled bases, had a mean Phred below 15, or lacked an exact match to the constant primer or identifier. COPE v1.2.5 was used to merge high-quality paired reads, and clonotypes were defined as unique nucleotide sequences. Clonotypes were aligned to IMGT TRBV, TRBD and TRBJ reference segments using MiTCR v1.1. The analysis included only V-J combinations with a frequency above 0.0001, which together covered 99.2% of the repertoires. The TCS score was defined as F50 (clonal expansion) divided by E x V (chaos), with BLOSUM62-based TCRdist calculated between CDR3 peptides within each V-J. Welch's t-statistics and random forest reduced around 510 V-J features to 10 to 15, which were used in a naive Bayes classifier (R e1071). TCRdb trimmed public reads at Q25 via fastp, called clones via MiXCR and kept in-frame beta chains. CDR3 protein sequences are deduplicated, and each keeps its most common genes and DNA. What appears here as the V and J calls and clone size reflects TCRdb's work, not the paper's. Within this sample are nearly 600,000 distinct CDR3 sequences, with 11% to 15% of them counted one time only. The ten largest clones add up to more than 4.5% of the sample.

Taken from the germline V gene (reference sequence), the CDR1 and CDR2 loops are SEHNR and FQNEAQ. From its cysteine to its phenylalanine, the CDR3 spans 16 amino acids. Just the 48-base CDR3 DNA is kept, in frame starting at base 1. V is clipped by 4 bases and J by 0 bases, and the sequence between their germline boundaries is 12 bases long. The hyperthyroidism patients were between 18 and 65 years old and newly diagnosed, with a disease duration of less than 2 months. Any patient with an uncontrolled infection, another autoimmune disease, pregnancy or lactation was excluded. Diagnoses were established on the basis of clinical symptoms, serum thyroxine and TRAb, thyroid ultrasound, and orbital computed tomography. Blood from progressor patients was drawn when they were first diagnosed with hyperthyroidism, before any ophthalmopathy symptoms appeared. PBMCs were separated from under 11 ml of fresh peripheral blood using Ficoll-Paque density gradient centrifugation. Progressor patients were initially diagnosed with Graves' hyperthyroidism and developed ophthalmopathy during follow-up. Trizol reagent was used to extract total RNA, and RNA quality was then checked on an Agilent 2100 Bioanalyzer.

The research as a whole found: Blood samples also contained most of the expanded thyroid clonotypes (frequency above 0.001), which suggests that blood repertoires may reflect thyroid immune responses. In validation, the model predicted progression to ophthalmopathy with approximately 70% sensitivity and 72% to 85% specificity, a median of about six months before onset. Sample size was not statistically predetermined, and blinding of investigators to group allocation was not performed. A model built on a 13 V-J signature distinguished ophthalmopathy from stable hyperthyroidism, reaching roughly 88% sensitivity and about 81% specificity in cross-validation and 80%/75% in testing.

This clonotype showed up many times. Its antigen remains unidentified. Per-nucleotide qualities are absent, and no much larger clonotype sits a single base away. The receptor was derived from a woman between 25 and 40 years old with Graves' hyperthyroidism that later progressed to Graves' ophthalmopathy. Sequencing used blood. The chain couples TRBV7-9 to TRBJ1-4; TRBD1 might be the D gene, on 6 matching bases. The DNA sequence is TGTGCCAGCAGCTCCGGACAGCCTTCAACTAATGAAAAACTGTTTTTT. It is translated as CASSSGQPSTNEKLFF. Where the CDR3 stops, the reference TRBV7-9 and TRBJ1-4 genes take over; the full variable domain is DTGVSQNPRHKITKRGQNVTFRCDPISEHNRLYWYRQTLGQGPEFLTYFQNEAQLEKSRLLSDRFSAERPKGSFSTLEIQRTEQGDSAMYLCASSSGQPSTNEKLFFGSGTQLSVL.